This T cell receptor (beta chain) was captured by sequencing in a study of PD-L1 blockade in urothelial cancer. Trimming left V 4 bases short and J 0 bases short, with 3 bases between. This CDR3 is built from 12 residues. Germline CDR1 reads LNHDA; CDR2 reads SQIVND (reference sequence). Method: immunoSEQ multiplex PCR; TCRdb's copy keeps in-frame clones and lacks some. The data show some 50,000 clones, around 88% seen once. The time point here: pretreatment peripheral blood. The sequence derives from a woman aged 60-70 years with urothelial cancer. Material: PBMCs, obtained around atezolizumab (anti-PD-L1) treatment. This chain uses TRBV19 with TRBJ1-2; no firm D call. This CDR3 reads CASSTTNYGYTF. Written as DNA, the CDR3 is TGTGCCAGTAGTACAACTAACTATGGCTACACCTTC.